These 25 T cell receptor beta chains were sequenced from one sample in a study of blood T cell repertoires in COVID-19. The method was immunoSEQ multiplex PCR; TCRdb's version includes in-frame clones alone and lacks a portion of them. The data contain 270,000 or so clones, 80% to 90% of them singletons. The specimen was peripheral blood. The receptors stem from a woman in her forties or fifties who had recovered from COVID-19.

This clone occurred a few times. The chain combines TRBV2 with TRBJ2-7; 12 bases fit TRBD2. The germline gives CDR1 SNHLY, CDR2 FYNNEI. The CDR3 covers 16 residues. The trim removed 5 bases at V and 1 base at J, leaving 6 bases unmatched. The CDR3 sequence is CASSSSGTSGSYEQYF. In DNA form, the CDR3 reads TGTGCCAGCAGTTCCTCCGGGACTAGCGGGTCCTACGAGCAGTACTTC.

This clone has a single count. The chain couples TRBV6-5 to TRBJ2-7; 9 positions agree with TRBD1. This CDR3 region has 15 residues. V dropped 0 bases and J dropped 7; count of bases not matched to a gene: 7. CDR1 is MNHEY, CDR2 SVGAGI, per germline. CDR3 sequence reads: CASSYSGGQGREQYF. CDR3 nucleotide sequence: TGTGCCAGCAGTTACTCGGGGGGACAGGGTAGGGAGCAGTACTTC.

The rearrangement joins TRBV4-3 to TRBJ2-5, with D possibly TRBD1 on 5 matching bases. Germline V CDR1 and CDR2: LGHNA, YSLEER. V lost 2 bases and J lost 5, with 12 bases in between. This CDR3 is built from 14 residues. CDR3 in DNA: TGCGCCAGCAGCCAACACTTGAAGGGGGAGACCCAGTACTTC. Amino acid sequence: CASSQHLKGETQYF.

This chain connects TRBV20-1 to TRBJ1-5; a weak D match, TRBD1 (6 bases). There are 14 residues in the CDR3. The germline V gene encodes CDR1 DFQATT and CDR2 SNEGSKA (reference sequence). Trimming cost V 3 bases and J 1 base, with 10 bases left between them. The CDR3 loop reads CSASGGQSNQPQHF. The CDR3 nucleotides read TGCAGTGCTAGTGGGGGGCAAAGCAATCAGCCCCAGCATTTT.

This clone was counted a few times. The chain couples TRBV18 to TRBJ1-1; the D is unclear. The germline CDR1 and CDR2 sequences are KGHSH and LQKENI. V dropped 3 bases and J dropped 1 base, with 9 bases sitting between them. CDR3 length: 14 amino acids. This chain's CDR3 is CASSPEESNTEAFF. The CDR3 nucleotides read TGTGCCAGCTCACCGGAGGAGTCGAACACTGAAGCTTTCTTT.

The V and J genes are TRBV27 and TRBJ1-1; 12 bases match TRBD1. Looked up from germline, CDR1 is MNHEY and CDR2 is SMNVEV (reference sequence). V shed 6 bases and J 5 bases; nucleotides not matched to a gene: 7. The CDR3 length is 15 residues. The CDR3 sequence is CASSWGTGGGTEAFF. CDR3 coding DNA: TGTGCCAGCAGCTGGGGGACAGGGGGCGGGACTGAAGCTTTCTTT.

A note on this clone: Other DNA sequences of this sample code for an identical CDR3. This chain connects TRBV28 to TRBJ1-2; 9 bases are shared with TRBD1. Trimming removed 4 bases from V and 4 bases from J; junction bases left unmatched: 4. This CDR3 has 14 residues. From germline, CDR1 is MDHEN and CDR2 SYDVKM. CDR3 region: CASSSGQGPYGYTF. The CDR3 nucleotides are TGTGCCAGCAGTTCGGGACAGGGTCCCTATGGCTACACCTTC.

The chain carries TRBV18 and TRBJ2-1, with 10 bases identical to TRBD2. V lost 6 bases and J lost 9; bases outside the gene matches: 11. Germline CDR1 KGHSH, CDR2 LQKENI. This CDR3 spans 15 amino acids. The CDR3 DNA is TGTGCCAGCTCCCTAGACGGACTAGCGGAACGTGAGCAGTTCTTC. This codes for CASSLDGLAEREQFF.

Only one count was recorded for this clone. In the same sample, other DNA sequences code for this CDR3. V and J are TRBV24-1 and TRBJ2-7, with TRBD1 identical over 7 bases. J lost 0 bases, V lost 5 bases, and 3 bases had no gene match. This CDR3 has 14 amino acids. The germline gives CDR1 KGHDR, CDR2 SFDVKD. In DNA, the CDR3 is TGTGCCACCAGTGTAGGGGGCAGCTCCTACGAGCAGTACTTC. Its protein is CATSVGGSSYEQYF.

The V gene is TRBV6-5, the J gene TRBJ1-1; TRBD1 matches 7 bases. CDR3 size: 14 residues. The germline V gene encodes CDR1 MNHEY and CDR2 SVGAGI. Losses at the gene ends were 2 bases for V and 1 base for J; bases not matched to a gene: 1. CDR3 nucleotides: TGTGCCAGCAGTTACGGGACAGCGAACACTGAAGCTTTCTTT. Its translation is CASSYGTANTEAFF.

This clone came up once. The chain has TRBV28 and TRBJ2-5; 11 bases match TRBD1. Looked up from germline, CDR1 is MDHEN and CDR2 is SYDVKM. CDR3 length: 19 amino acids. V was clipped by 5 bases and J by 6 bases; unmatched bases: 20. The CDR3 loop reads CASSHRQWTGGASMQTQYF. The CDR3 coding sequence is TGTGCCAGCAGTCATCGGCAATGGACAGGGGGCGCGTCCATGCAGACCCAGTACTTC.

V is TRBV10-2 and J is TRBJ1-1; D possibly corresponds to TRBD1 (6 bases). The CDR3 sequence is 14 residues long. V lost 6 bases and J lost 3, with 14 bases in between. CDR1 and CDR2 from the germline V gene are WSHSY and SAAADI. The CDR3 region has the DNA TGCGCCAGCAGAACAGGGTCTGTGGACACTGAAGCTTTCTTT. Translation gives CASRTGSVDTEAFF.

This clone was observed a handful of times. The chain uses TRBV19 and TRBJ2-7; TRBD2 matches at 9 bases. The CDR3 totals 15 residues. Germline CDR1 is LNHDA and CDR2 is SQIVND (reference sequence). The V segment lost 5 bases and the J segment 3 bases; nucleotides outside the gene matches: 8. CDR3 nucleotides: TGTGCCAGTAGTTATTCGTCTAGCGGGGACTACGAGCAGTACTTC. Its translation: CASSYSSSGDYEQYF.

V and J are TRBV4-3 and TRBJ2-4, with 7 nucleotides matching TRBD2. Looked up from germline, CDR1 is LGHNA and CDR2 is YSLEER. J gave up 9 bases and V 6 bases, and 11 bases lay outside the gene matches. CDR3 length: 14 residues. The CDR3 nucleotides are TGCGCCAGCAGAGAACATGGGGAGCGGGGCATTCAGTACTTC. The encoded protein is CASREHGERGIQYF.

The chain employs TRBV21-1 and TRBJ1-5; TRBD1, the table's D call, lacks a check against the DNA. TRBV21-1 is given as a pseudogene. The CDR3 extends over 18 amino acids. CDR3 coding DNA: TGTGCCAGCAGCAAAGGTGCCCGGGACAGGGGAAGCAATCAGCCCCAGCATTTT. Protein: CASSKGARDRGSNQPQHF.

The rearrangement joins TRBV28 to TRBJ1-5; possibly TRBD1 for D (5 bases). Germline CDR1 MDHEN, CDR2 SYDVKM. Trimming shortened V by 3 bases and J by 5 bases, and 17 bases separated the two germline ends. CDR3 length: 16 residues. The DNA of the CDR3 is TGTGCCAGCAGTTTTCGGAATCGGGGGGGTCATCAGCCCCAGCATTTT. Amino acids: CASSFRNRGGHQPQHF.

The V and J genes are TRBV19 and TRBJ1-1, with 9 bases fitting TRBD1. The CDR3 loop spans 12 amino acids. Germline-derived CDR1 and CDR2 are LNHDA and SQIVND (reference sequence). V shed 6 bases and J 5 bases; nucleotides not matched to a gene: 1. The CDR3 nucleotides are TGTGCCAGTAGCGGACAGGGGACTGAAGCTTTCTTT. Amino acids: CASSGQGTEAFF.

CDR3 sequence (DNA): TGTGCCAGCAGTCGGACGGGACAGACCTCCTACGAGCAGTACTTC. Translated, it gives CASSRTGQTSYEQYF. V gene TRBV28 combines with J gene TRBJ2-7; 7 bases agree with TRBD1. CDR3 length equals 15 residues. CDR1 is MDHEN and CDR2 is SYDVKM in the germline V gene. J gave up 0 bases and V 5 bases, and 7 bases lay outside the gene matches.

This sequence joins TRBV7-9 and TRBJ1-5; 8 bases map to TRBD1. CDR3 size: 14 residues. The ends lost 7 bases at V and 5 bases at J; junction bases unmatched: 7. Looked up from germline, CDR1 is SEHNR and CDR2 is FQNEAQ (reference sequence). The DNA for the CDR3 is TGTGCCAGCATCAACAGGGGGTTCGATCAGCCCCAGCATTTT. Its translation: CASINRGFDQPQHF.

This clone was counted only a few times. This chain joins TRBV7-9 and TRBJ1-4; D is uncertain. The V gene's germline CDR1 is SEHNR and CDR2 FQNEAQ (reference sequence). CDR3 length equals 12 residues. Trimming removed 1 base at V and 7 bases at J, with 4 bases between. The chain's CDR3 is CASSLGGEKLFF. The DNA of the CDR3 is TGTGCCAGCAGCTTAGGAGGTGAAAAACTGTTTTTT.

The chain couples TRBV25-1 to TRBJ2-3; D unclear. The CDR3 runs 12 residues. Germline CDR1 MGHDK, CDR2 SYGVNS. The V end lost 9 bases, the J end lost 1 base, and 8 bases lay between the germline ends. The CDR3 loop is CASTRGTDTQYF. The CDR3 region has the DNA TGTGCCAGTACGCGAGGCACAGATACGCAGTATTTT.

The rearrangement links TRBV28 to TRBJ1-2, with D possibly matching TRBD1 (6 bases). CDR3 length: 13 residues. The V end lost 3 bases, the J end lost 6 bases, and 11 bases lay between the germline ends. Germline V gene lookup returns CDR1 MDHEN and CDR2 SYDVKM. The CDR3 DNA follows: TGTGCCAGCAGTTTGGGGAGGGGGAATGGCTACACCTTC. Amino acids: CASSLGRGNGYTF.

In its sample, this clone was seen a few times. The chain uses TRBV6-5 and TRBJ1-1; 7 bases are a match to TRBD1. CDR3 size: 15 residues. CDR1 is MNHEY and CDR2 is SVGAGI in the germline V gene. The junction had 10 bases not matched to a gene; V was cut back by 5 bases and J by 4 bases. This CDR3 reads CASSPRHPGGTEAFF. CDR3 nucleotides: TGTGCCAGCAGTCCACGACATCCAGGGGGCACTGAAGCTTTCTTT.

This rearrangement joins TRBV5-6 to TRBJ2-5; TRBD2 aligns across 10 bases. The CDR3 runs to 16 residues. V dropped 0 bases and J dropped 4; count of bases not matched to a gene: 6. Per the germline V gene, CDR1 is SGHDT and CDR2 is YYEEEE. The DNA of the CDR3 is TGTGCCAGCAGCTTGGGTCCGGGACTAGCGTTAGAGACCCAGTACTTC. Translated, it gives CASSLGPGLALETQYF.

In nucleotides, the CDR3 is TGTGCCAGCAGCTTAGCCACGAACACCGGGGAGCTGTTTTTT. Translation gives CASSLATNTGELFF. The chain uses TRBV7-2 and TRBJ2-2, with D unclear. The V and J ends lost 0 bases and 0 bases respectively, with 2 bases between them. Germline lookup yields CDR1 SGHTA and CDR2 FQGNSA. This CDR3 is 14 amino acids long.